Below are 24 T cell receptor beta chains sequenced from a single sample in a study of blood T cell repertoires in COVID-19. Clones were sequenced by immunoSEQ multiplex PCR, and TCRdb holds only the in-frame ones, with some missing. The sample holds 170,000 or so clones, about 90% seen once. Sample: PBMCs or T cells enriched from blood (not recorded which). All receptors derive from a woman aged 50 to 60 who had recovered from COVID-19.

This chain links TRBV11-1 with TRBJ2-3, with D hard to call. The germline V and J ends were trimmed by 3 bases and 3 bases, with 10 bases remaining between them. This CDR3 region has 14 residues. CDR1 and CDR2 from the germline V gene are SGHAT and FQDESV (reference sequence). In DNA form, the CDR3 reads TGTGCCAGCAGCTTGGTTCCCGGTACAGATACGCAGTATTTT. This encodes CASSLVPGTDTQYF.

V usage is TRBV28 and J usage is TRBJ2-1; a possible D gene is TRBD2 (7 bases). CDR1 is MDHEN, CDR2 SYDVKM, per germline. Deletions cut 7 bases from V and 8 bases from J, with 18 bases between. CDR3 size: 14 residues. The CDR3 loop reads CASTPGGRGYEQFF. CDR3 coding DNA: TGTGCCAGCACCCCCGGGGGGCGCGGCTATGAGCAGTTCTTC. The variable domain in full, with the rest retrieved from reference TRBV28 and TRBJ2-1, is DVKVTQSSRYLVKRTGEKVFLECVQDMDHENMFWYRQDPGLGLRLIYFSYDVKMKEKGDIPEGYSVSREKKERFSLILESASTNQTSMYLCASTPGGRGYEQFFGPGTRLTVL.

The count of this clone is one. CDR3 in DNA: TGTGCCAGCAGTACACAGGGTCCCGGGGAGCTGTTTTTT. This encodes CASSTQGPGELFF. The chain has TRBV6-6 and TRBJ2-2, with D possibly being TRBD1 (6 bases). V dropped 5 bases and J dropped 6 bases, with 10 bases sitting between them. The CDR3 length is 13 residues. The V gene's germline CDR1 is MNHNY and CDR2 SVGAGI (reference sequence).

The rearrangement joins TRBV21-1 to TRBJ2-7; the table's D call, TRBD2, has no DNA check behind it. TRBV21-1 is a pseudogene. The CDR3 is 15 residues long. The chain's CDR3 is CASSKEEREDDEQYF. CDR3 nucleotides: TGTGCCAGCAGCAAAGAGGAGCGGGAGGATGACGAGCAGTACTTC.

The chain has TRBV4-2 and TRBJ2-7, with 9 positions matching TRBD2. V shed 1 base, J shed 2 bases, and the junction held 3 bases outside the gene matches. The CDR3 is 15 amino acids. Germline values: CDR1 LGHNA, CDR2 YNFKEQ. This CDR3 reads CASSQGAGGAYEQYF. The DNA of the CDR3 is TGTGCCAGCAGCCAAGGGGCGGGGGGGGCCTACGAGCAGTACTTC.

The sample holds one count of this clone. CDR3 DNA sequence: TGTGCCACCAGTGTTTCAGGGGCCAACGTCCTGACTTTC. It yields the protein CATSVSGANVLTF. The chain has TRBV24-1 and TRBJ2-6; D gene uncertain. V lost 5 bases, J lost 4 bases, and 5 bases lay in between. The V gene's germline CDR1 is KGHDR and CDR2 SFDVKD. This CDR3 spans 13 amino acids.

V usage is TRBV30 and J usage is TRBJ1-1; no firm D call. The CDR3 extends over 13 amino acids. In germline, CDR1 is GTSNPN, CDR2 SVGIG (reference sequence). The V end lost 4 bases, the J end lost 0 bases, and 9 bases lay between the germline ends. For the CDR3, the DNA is TGTGCCTGGAAACGACTAATGAACACTGAAGCTTTCTTT. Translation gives CAWKRLMNTEAFF.

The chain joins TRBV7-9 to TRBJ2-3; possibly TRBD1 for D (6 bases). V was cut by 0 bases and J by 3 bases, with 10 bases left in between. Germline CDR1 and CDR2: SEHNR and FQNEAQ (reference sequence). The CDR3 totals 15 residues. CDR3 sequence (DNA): TGTGCCAGCAGCTTAGCGGGGGCAGGGACAGATACGCAGTATTTT. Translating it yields CASSLAGAGTDTQYF.

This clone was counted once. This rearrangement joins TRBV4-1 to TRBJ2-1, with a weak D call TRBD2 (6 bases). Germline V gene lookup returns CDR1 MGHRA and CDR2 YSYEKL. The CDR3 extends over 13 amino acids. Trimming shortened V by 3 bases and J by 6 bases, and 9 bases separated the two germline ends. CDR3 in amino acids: CASSQGLANEQFF. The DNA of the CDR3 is TGCGCCAGCAGCCAGGGACTTGCCAATGAGCAGTTCTTC.

The CDR3 is CASSFRDYEQYF. The CDR3 region has the DNA TGTGCCAGCAGCTTTAGAGACTACGAGCAGTACTTC. The chain recombines TRBV7-9 with TRBJ2-7; D uncertain. Germline CDR1 and CDR2: SEHNR and FQNEAQ (reference sequence). The CDR3 loop spans 12 amino acids. The V end was cut by 3 bases, the J end by 3 bases, with 6 bases between.

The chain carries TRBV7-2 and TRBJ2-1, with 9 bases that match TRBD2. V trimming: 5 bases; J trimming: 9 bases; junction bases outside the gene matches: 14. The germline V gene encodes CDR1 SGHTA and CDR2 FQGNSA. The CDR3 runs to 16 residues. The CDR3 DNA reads TGTGCCAGCAGCGGTAGTCGTGGCGGGAGGGGAGGTGAGCAGTTCTTC. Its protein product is CASSGSRGGRGGEQFF.

DNA for the CDR3: TGCAGTCCCCTGAGCACAGATACGCAGTATTTT. Translation gives CSPLSTDTQYF. This chain uses TRBV20-1 with TRBJ2-3; D gene unclear. The V gene's germline CDR1 is DFQATT and CDR2 SNEGSKA (reference sequence). V was cut by 8 bases and J by 0 bases, with 6 bases left in between. The CDR3 has 11 amino acids.

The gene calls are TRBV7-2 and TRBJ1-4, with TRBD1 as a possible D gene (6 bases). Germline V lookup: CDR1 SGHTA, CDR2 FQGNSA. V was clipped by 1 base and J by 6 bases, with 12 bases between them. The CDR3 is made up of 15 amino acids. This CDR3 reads CASSLDGRGDEKLFF. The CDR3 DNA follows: TGTGCCAGCAGCTTAGATGGCAGGGGAGATGAAAAACTGTTTTTT.

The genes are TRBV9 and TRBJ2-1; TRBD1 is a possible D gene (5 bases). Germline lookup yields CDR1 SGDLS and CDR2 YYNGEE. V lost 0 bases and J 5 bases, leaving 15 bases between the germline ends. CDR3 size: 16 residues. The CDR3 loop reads CASSVEGQGGHNEQFF. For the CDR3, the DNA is TGTGCCAGCAGCGTAGAAGGGCAGGGTGGACACAATGAGCAGTTCTTC.

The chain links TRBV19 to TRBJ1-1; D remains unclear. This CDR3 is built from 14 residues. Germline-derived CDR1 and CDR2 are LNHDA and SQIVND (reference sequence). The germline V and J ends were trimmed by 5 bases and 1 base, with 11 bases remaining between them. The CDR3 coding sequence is TGTGCCAGTAGTCTCCCCTCGGGGAACACTGAAGCTTTCTTT. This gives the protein CASSLPSGNTEAFF.

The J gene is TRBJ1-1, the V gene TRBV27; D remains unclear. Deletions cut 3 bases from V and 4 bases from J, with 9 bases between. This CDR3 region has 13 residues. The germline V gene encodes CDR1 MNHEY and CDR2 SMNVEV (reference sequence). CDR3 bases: TGTGCCAGCAGTTTTGGAGGCGGCACTGAAGCTTTCTTT. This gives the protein CASSFGGGTEAFF.

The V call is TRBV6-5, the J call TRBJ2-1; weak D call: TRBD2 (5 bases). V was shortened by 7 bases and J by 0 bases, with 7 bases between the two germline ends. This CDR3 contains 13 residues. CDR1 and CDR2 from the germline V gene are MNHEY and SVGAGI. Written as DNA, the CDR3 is TGTGCCAGCAAAGGACTCTCCTACAATGAGCAGTTCTTC. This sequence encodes CASKGLSYNEQFF.

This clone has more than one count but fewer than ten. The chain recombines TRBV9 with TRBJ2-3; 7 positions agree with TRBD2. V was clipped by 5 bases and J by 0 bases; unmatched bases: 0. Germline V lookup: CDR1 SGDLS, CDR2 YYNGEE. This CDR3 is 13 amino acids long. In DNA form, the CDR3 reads TGTGCCAGCAGTAGCGGGAGCACAGATACGCAGTATTTT. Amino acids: CASSSGSTDTQYF.

The CDR3 is CATSREPRQGSYEQYF. CDR3 DNA: TGTGCCACCAGCAGAGAACCGAGACAGGGATCCTACGAGCAGTACTTC. This chain joins TRBV15 and TRBJ2-7, with TRBD1 matching 7 bases. V lost 0 bases and J lost 1; bases outside the gene matches: 6. The germline CDR1 and CDR2 sequences are LNHNV and YYDKDF (reference sequence). The CDR3 spans 16 residues. Drawing the rest from reference TRBV15 and TRBJ2-7, the complete variable domain is DAMVIQNPRYQVTQFGKPVTLSCSQTLNHNVMYWYQQKSSQAPKLLFHYYDKDFNNEADTPDNFQSRRPNTSFCFLDIRSPGLGDTAMYLCATSREPRQGSYEQYFGPGTRLTVT.

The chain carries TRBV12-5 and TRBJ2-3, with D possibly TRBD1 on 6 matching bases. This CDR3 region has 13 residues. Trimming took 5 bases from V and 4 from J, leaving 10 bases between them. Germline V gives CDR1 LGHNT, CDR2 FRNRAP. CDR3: CASGASGADTQYF. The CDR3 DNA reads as TGTGCTAGTGGTGCCTCAGGGGCAGATACGCAGTATTTT.

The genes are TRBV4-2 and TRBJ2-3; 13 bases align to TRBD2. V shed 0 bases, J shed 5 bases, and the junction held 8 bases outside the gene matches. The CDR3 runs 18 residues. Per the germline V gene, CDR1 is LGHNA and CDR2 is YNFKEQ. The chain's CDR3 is CASSQDPQLAGGKDTQYF. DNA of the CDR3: TGTGCCAGCAGCCAAGATCCACAACTAGCGGGAGGGAAAGATACGCAGTATTTT.

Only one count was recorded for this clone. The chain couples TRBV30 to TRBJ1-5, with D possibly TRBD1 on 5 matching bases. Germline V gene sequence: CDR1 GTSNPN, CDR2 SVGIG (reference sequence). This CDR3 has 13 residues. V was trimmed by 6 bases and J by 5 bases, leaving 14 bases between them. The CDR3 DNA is TGTGCCTGCCGCGGAGGGGAGGATCAGCCCCAGCATTTT. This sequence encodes CACRGGEDQPQHF.

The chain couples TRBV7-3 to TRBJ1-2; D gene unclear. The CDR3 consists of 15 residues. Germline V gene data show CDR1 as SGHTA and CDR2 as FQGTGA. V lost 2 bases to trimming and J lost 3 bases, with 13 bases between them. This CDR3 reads CASSLDPGAYYGYTF. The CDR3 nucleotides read TGTGCCAGCAGCTTAGACCCGGGAGCTTACTATGGCTACACCTTC.

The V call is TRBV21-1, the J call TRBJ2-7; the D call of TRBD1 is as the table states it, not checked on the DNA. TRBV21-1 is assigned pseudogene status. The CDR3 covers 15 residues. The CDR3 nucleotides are TGTGCCAGCAGCAAAGCAAAGAACAGCACCTACGAGCAGTACTTC. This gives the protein CASSKAKNSTYEQYF.